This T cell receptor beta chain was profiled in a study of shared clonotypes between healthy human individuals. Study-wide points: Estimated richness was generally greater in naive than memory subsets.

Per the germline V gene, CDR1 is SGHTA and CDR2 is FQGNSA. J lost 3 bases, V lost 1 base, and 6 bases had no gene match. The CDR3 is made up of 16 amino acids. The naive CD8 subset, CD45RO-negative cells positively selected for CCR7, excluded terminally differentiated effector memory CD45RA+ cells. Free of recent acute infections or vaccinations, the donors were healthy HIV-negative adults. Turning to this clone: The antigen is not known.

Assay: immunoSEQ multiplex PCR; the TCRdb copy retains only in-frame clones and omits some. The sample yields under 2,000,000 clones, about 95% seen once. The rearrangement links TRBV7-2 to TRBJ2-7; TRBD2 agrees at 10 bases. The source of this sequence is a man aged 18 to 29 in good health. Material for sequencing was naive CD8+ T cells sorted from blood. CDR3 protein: CASSLVASGSNYEQYF. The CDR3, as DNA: TGTGCCAGCAGCTTAGTCGCTAGCGGGAGTAACTACGAGCAGTACTTC.